This T cell receptor (beta chain) came from a study of blood T cell repertoires in COVID-19 (dated by TCRdb to the early 2020s). With respect to the entire study: The collaborator samples originated in the United States, Italy and Spain and spanned the acute and convalescent phases of COVID-19. The prospective study material was composed of cDNA or gDNA derived from T cells, B-cell-depleted T cells, or PBMCs. The repertoires were released in a freely available public database meant as a resource for research on the immune response to SARS-CoV-2. Deeply sampled blood TCRbeta repertoires from subjects exposed to, actively infected with, or recovered from COVID-19 were included in the dataset. The samples were drawn from two sources: the first 160 participants of the ongoing ImmuneRACE study, and 950 to 1,500 subjects contributed by 6 global collaborators. The sample metadata nearly always contained a de-identified subject ID, COVID-19 status, age in years and sex. Where available, HLA class I and class II types were taken from metadata supplied by the sample provider and were not determined by assay-based typing.

Of note for this clone: Its antigen is unknown. Base quality data are lacking; no much larger clone is found one base away.

What the work shows at the level of the full study, not this receptor alone: Clinical and demographic metadata were provided uncurated, with the amount varying by source and participant.

Collaborating institutions collected whole blood in K2EDTA tubes following their own protocols. For TCRbeta analysis, collaborators shipped samples in one of three forms: frozen whole blood, isolated PBMCs, or DNA extracted from either of those sample types. TCRbeta CDR3 regions were amplified from genomic DNA by means of the immunoSEQ Assay, a bias-controlled multiplex PCR. The paper's processing steps were these. Within the assay, amplification of reference gene primers was used to estimate how many nucleated cells each sample contained. Sequence reads were collapsed and filtered to measure the absolute abundance of every unique TCRbeta CDR3 rearrangement. Productive Simpson clonality was computed per sample as the square root of Simpson's diversity index over productive rearrangements. The table comes from immuneACCESS by way of TCRdb, which keeps in-frame sequences with V and J called. Part of the clones is missing from these tables; in studies checked, under half for an unresolved V gene and the rest for unknown reasons. Clone size and the V and J calls come from that table; the DNA yielded D and trimming. The sample profile shows hundreds of thousands of clones; approximately 88% of them were found once. The ten largest make up more than 3% of the sample.

This receptor was identified in a woman aged 50 to 65 with active or convalescent COVID-19. The sample consisted of peripheral blood.

This receptor has the CDR3 CSARWGVTQYF. The DNA sequence reads TGCAGTGCTAGATGGGGGGTGACCCAGTACTTC. The chain couples TRBV20-1 to TRBJ2-5; tentative D gene TRBD2, with 6 bases matching. V is clipped by 2 bases and J by 7 bases, and the sequence between their germline boundaries is 8 bases long. Inclusive of the bounding cysteine and phenylalanine, the CDR3 is 11 residues long. Only CDR3 DNA is held: 33 bases, read in frame from base 1. Sequences DFQATT (CDR1) and SNEGSKA (CDR2) are obtained from the germline V gene (reference sequence).